Sequencing of this T cell receptor beta chain was carried out in a study of OX40 agonist ivuxolimab in advanced cancers. Broadly, across the study: Ivuxolimab was a fully human IgG2 agonistic monoclonal antibody targeting the costimulatory receptor OX40 (CD134). The dose-escalation cohort was approximately 83% male with a mean age of approximately 60 years, ranging from roughly 23 to 79. Patients were allowed to have had prior anti-PD-1, anti-PD-L1 or anti-CTLA-4 therapy, and around 40% of the dose-escalation patients had previously received checkpoint inhibitors. Of the approximately 50 dose-escalation patients, hepatocellular carcinoma was present in approximately 20, melanoma in roughly 15, renal cell carcinoma in 9 and head and neck cancer in 9. Peripheral TCRbeta sequencing was intended to test whether TCR sequence diversity was altered and clonal T-cell expansion was caused by ivuxolimab. Intravenous ivuxolimab was administered to patients every 2 weeks at six dose levels: 0.01, 0.1, 0.3, 1.5, 3 and 10 mg/kg. Partial responses occurred in three dose-escalation patients: two with cutaneous melanoma and one with hepatocellular carcinoma. The paper reports the monotherapy dose-escalation portion (N ≈ 52 patients) of the phase I ivuxolimab trial.

Patients with autoimmune disease history or receiving systemic immunosuppression were excluded from the trial. Peripheral blood for TCR sequencing was collected from all dose cohorts at baseline, on cycle 4 day 1, and on cycle 7 day 1. Samples were obtained from an open-label, multicenter, first-in-human phase I dose-escalation trial of ivuxolimab. Adults with locally advanced or metastatic melanoma, renal cell carcinoma, hepatocellular carcinoma or head and neck squamous cell carcinoma were enrolled in the trial. Before TCR sequencing, CD4+ T cells and CD8+ T cells from peripheral blood were sorted into separate populations. General conclusions and limits of the study: Antigen specificity was not determined for the clonally expanded peripheral T cells. At doses of 0.1 to 3.0 mg/kg, clonal expansion of both CD4+ and CD8+ T cells in blood was seen between baseline and week 6. In the 0.1-3.0 mg/kg groups, partial responders had among the lowest normalized peripheral clonal expansion, particularly in CD8+ T cells. Low levels of normalized T-cell clonal expansion were also seen in some patients who did not respond. After ivuxolimab, more expanded clones were found on average in CD8+ T cells than in CD4+ T cells.

About this clone: The antigen it recognizes is unknown. The record has no base qualities; no much larger clone is one base away.

Trimming costs V 3 bases and J 3 bases, and their ends lie 9 bases apart. The germline V gene encodes CDR1 MNHNS and CDR2 SASEGT. The CDR3 covers 14 residues, taking in both the cysteine and the phenylalanine. The kept DNA is CDR3 alone, 42 bases in frame from the first base. For sequencing of the TCRbeta CDR3 region, genomic DNA was extracted from the sorted cells. The immunoSEQ Assay was used to sequence the TCRbeta CDR3 regions. TCRdb mirrors the immuneACCESS table, restricted to in-frame sequences. Some clones are absent from its copies; in checked studies, under half trace to an unresolved V gene, and the reason for the others is unknown. Within this sample are 65,000 to 95,000 clones, with about 86% of them counted one time only. About 0.8% of the sample comes from the top ten.

The chain couples TRBV6-1 to TRBJ1-5; the D gene cannot be named for sure. This sequence originates from an adult with an advanced solid tumor such as melanoma, head and neck, liver or kidney cancer. Here the sequenced sample was CD4+ or CD8+ T cells sorted from blood, taken in a trial of the OX40 agonist ivuxolimab. Here is the DNA: TGTGCCAGCAGTGAGGTCGGAGCCAATCAGCCCCAGCATTTT. Translation gives CASSEVGANQPQHF.